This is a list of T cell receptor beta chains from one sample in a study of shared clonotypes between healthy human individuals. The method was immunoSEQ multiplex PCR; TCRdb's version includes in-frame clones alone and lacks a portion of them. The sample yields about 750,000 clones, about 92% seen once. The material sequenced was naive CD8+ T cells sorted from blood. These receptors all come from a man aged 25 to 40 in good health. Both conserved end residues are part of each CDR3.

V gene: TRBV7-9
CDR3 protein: CASSFGDIAYEQYF

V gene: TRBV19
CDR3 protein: CASSTYYEQYF

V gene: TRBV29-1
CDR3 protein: CSVETGTATYEQYF

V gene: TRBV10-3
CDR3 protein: CAIRGQGDYEQYF

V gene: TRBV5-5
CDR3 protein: CASSLEGSLWEQYF

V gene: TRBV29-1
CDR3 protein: CSVEGTAYSGSWDTDTQYF

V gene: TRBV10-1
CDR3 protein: CASSEAGSSYNEQFF

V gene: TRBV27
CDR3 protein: CASGSRDRDFEPPSYEQYF

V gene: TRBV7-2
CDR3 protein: CASSLGRGEWSNQPQHF

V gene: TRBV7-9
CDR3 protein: CASSPVRSSSYEQYF

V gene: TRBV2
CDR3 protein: CASRPLTERPYEQYF

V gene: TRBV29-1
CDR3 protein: CSVVEDFPEAFF

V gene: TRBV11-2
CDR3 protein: CASSLVPPHEVTSGETQYF

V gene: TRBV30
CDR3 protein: CAWSGPGLTYEQYF